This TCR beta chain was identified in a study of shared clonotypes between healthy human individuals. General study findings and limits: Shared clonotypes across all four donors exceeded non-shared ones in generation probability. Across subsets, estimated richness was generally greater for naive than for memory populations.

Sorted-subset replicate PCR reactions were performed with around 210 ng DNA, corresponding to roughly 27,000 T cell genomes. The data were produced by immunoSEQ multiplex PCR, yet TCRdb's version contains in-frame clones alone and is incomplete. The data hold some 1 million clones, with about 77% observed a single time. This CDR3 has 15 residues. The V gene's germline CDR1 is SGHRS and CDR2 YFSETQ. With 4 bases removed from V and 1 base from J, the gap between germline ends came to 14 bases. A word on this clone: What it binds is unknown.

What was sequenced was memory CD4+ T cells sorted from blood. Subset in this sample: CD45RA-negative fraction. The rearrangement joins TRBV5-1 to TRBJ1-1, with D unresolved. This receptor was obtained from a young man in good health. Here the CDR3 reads CASSPRTTGNTEAFF. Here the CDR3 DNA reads TGCGCCAGCAGCCCCCGGACGACGGGGAACACTGAAGCTTTCTTT.